The 19 T cell receptor beta chains in this list originate from one sample, sequenced in a study of immune heterogeneity within non-small cell lung tumors. Multiplex PCR was performed with 32 V and 13 J primers, and it amplified TCR beta CDR3. MiXCR, run by TCRdb on the multiplex PCR reads, gives a single entry per CDR3 protein. The sample has roughly 9,900 distinct CDR3 sequences; less than 30% are singletons. The starting template was genomic DNA from bulk tumor, about 600 ng per sample. Several spatially distant biopsies were obtained per primary tumor intraoperatively. Patients went through curative surgery, and their non-small cell lung cancer was untreated and newly diagnosed. What was sequenced was lung tumor tissue. Receptors originate from a woman aged 55-69 years with non-small cell lung cancer.

This clonotype was detected many times. V and J are TRBV11-3 and TRBJ2-1; D tentatively reads TRBD1 or TRBD2 (5 bases each). Germline CDR1 is SGHNT and CDR2 is YENEEA. Trimming took 5 bases from V and 8 from J, leaving 16 bases between them. The CDR3 contains 14 residues. The CDR3 DNA reads as TGTGCCAGCAGCCAGGGACCCGCATTCGATGAGCAGTTCTTC. This translates into CASSQGPAFDEQFF.

This clonotype appeared many times. The chain employs TRBV7-8 and TRBJ1-1; the D gene is possibly TRBD1 (5 bases). V dropped 3 bases and J dropped 1 base, with 12 bases sitting between them. This CDR3 comprises 15 residues. Germline CDR1 is SGHVS and CDR2 is FQNEAQ. CDR3 residues: CASSFSWDRNTEAFF. The CDR3 DNA sequence: TGTGCCAGCAGCTTTTCTTGGGACCGGAACACTGAAGCTTTCTTT.

This clonotype was seen ten or more times. The chain uses TRBV10-2 and TRBJ2-1, with 11 positions matching TRBD2. CDR1 and CDR2 from the germline V gene are WSHSY and SAAADI. The CDR3 extends over 16 amino acids. With V trimmed by 8 bases and J by 4 bases, 10 bases remained unmatched. The CDR3 protein is CASLPTSGVRYNEQFF. The CDR3 coding sequence is TGCGCCAGCCTGCCGACTAGCGGGGTTAGGTACAATGAGCAGTTCTTC.

The J gene is TRBJ2-6, the V gene TRBV5-4; TRBD1 is a possible D gene (6 bases). The V and J ends lost 1 base and 5 bases respectively, with 13 bases between them. This CDR3 has 16 amino acids. Germline CDR1 and CDR2: SGHNT and YYREEE (reference sequence). CDR3 in amino acids: CASSLSLGGRANVLTF. The CDR3 DNA is TGTGCCAGCAGCTTGTCGTTAGGGGGACGGGCCAACGTCCTGACTTTC.

This chain connects TRBV5-6 to TRBJ2-5; unclear D gene. There are 14 residues in the CDR3. V was shortened by 3 bases and J by 0 bases, with 9 bases between the two germline ends. Germline lookup yields CDR1 SGHDT and CDR2 YYEEEE. The CDR3: CASSSLRNQETQYF. The CDR3 bases are TGTGCCAGCAGCTCTCTGAGGAACCAAGAGACCCAGTACTTC.

This clonotype is medium-sized. This chain connects TRBV7-3 to TRBJ2-3; D not resolved. V was clipped by 4 bases and J by 0 bases, with 2 bases between them. Germline-derived CDR1 and CDR2 are SGHTA and FQGTGA. This CDR3 comprises 12 residues. CDR3 region: CASSSSTDTQYF. For the CDR3, the DNA is TGTGCCAGCAGCTCTAGCACAGATACGCAGTATTTT.

The gene calls are TRBV2 and TRBJ1-1; TRBD1 might be the D (5 bases). The length of the CDR3 is 15 residues. Deletions cut 6 bases from V and 5 bases from J, with 19 bases between. Germline V gene lookup returns CDR1 SNHLY and CDR2 FYNNEI. The CDR3 DNA sequence: TGTGCCAGCAGGACTTTAGGGGCTGGGTGGACTGAAGCTTTCTTT. Its translation is CASRTLGAGWTEAFF.

This sequence joins TRBV2 and TRBJ2-7; D perhaps matches TRBD1 (6 bases). The CDR3 covers 12 residues. The germline V gene has CDR1 SNHLY and CDR2 FYNNEI. With 5 bases removed from V and 6 bases from J, the gap between germline ends came to 11 bases. CDR3 bases: TGTGCCAGCAGTTACACAGGGTTCGAGCAGTACTTC. Translated: CASSYTGFEQYF.

This clonotype appeared a few times. A much larger clone lies a single base off, so this may be a read error. The V gene is TRBV27, the J gene TRBJ1-5; no clear D. The CDR3 runs to 16 residues. The germline V gene encodes CDR1 MNHEY and CDR2 SMNVEV (reference sequence). This chain's CDR3 is CASSLSGLLSNQRQHF. The CDR3 nucleotides read TGTGCCAGCAGTTTATCAGGGCTGCTCAGCAATCAGCGCCAGCATTTT.

Relative to its sample, this clonotype is medium-sized. This chain uses TRBV6-1 with TRBJ2-7; D might be TRBD1 or TRBD2, each matching 5 bases. Germline V gene lookup returns CDR1 MNHNS and CDR2 SASEGT. CDR3 length: 12 amino acids. Trimming shortened V by 10 bases and J by 1 base, and 11 bases separated the two germline ends. This CDR3 is CATTEGSYEQYF. CDR3 DNA sequence: TGTGCCACCACAGAGGGGTCCTACGAGCAGTACTTC.

By share, this clonotype counts as medium-sized. The genes are TRBV6-1 and TRBJ2-7, with TRBD1 identical over 8 bases. The V and J ends lost 6 bases and 7 bases, in that order; junction bases with no gene match: 8. The CDR3 is made up of 13 amino acids. The germline gives CDR1 MNHNS, CDR2 SASEGT. The CDR3 sequence: CASRQDRAGEQYF. CDR3 DNA: TGTGCCAGCAGGCAGGACAGGGCGGGAGAGCAGTACTTC.

Worth noting for this clonotype: A clone one base away is much larger, so this may be a read error. The V call is TRBV28, the J call TRBJ2-7, with a possible D match to TRBD1 (6 bases). The ends were cut back, 3 bases at V and 8 bases at J, with 11 bases in the middle. The CDR3 totals 12 residues. The germline V gene encodes CDR1 MDHEN and CDR2 SYDVKM. The DNA for the CDR3 is TGTGCCAGCAGTTTCCCTTGGGGGCAGCAGTACTTC. It is translated as CASSFPWGQQYF.

V is TRBV20-1 and J is TRBJ2-1; 7 bases align to TRBD1. The J segment lost 0 bases and the V segment lost 6 bases, leaving 8 bases of the junction unmatched. From germline, CDR1 is DFQATT and CDR2 SNEGSKA (reference sequence). This CDR3 is built from 15 residues. The CDR3 nucleotides are TGCAGTGCCGTCACCGGGACAGACTCCTACAATGAGCAGTTCTTC. Its translation: CSAVTGTDSYNEQFF.

This clonotype was seen repeatedly, ten times or more. The CDR3 DNA follows: TGTGCCAGCAGCTTAGGACCTCAGAAGGGCGGGACTGAAGCTTTCTTT. Translated, it gives CASSLGPQKGGTEAFF. The chain couples TRBV7-8 to TRBJ1-1; D uncertain. V was clipped by 1 base and J by 5 bases, with 17 bases between them. The CDR3 is 16 amino acids. Germline V gene sequence: CDR1 SGHVS, CDR2 FQNEAQ. Together with reference TRBV7-8 and TRBJ1-1, the CDR3 gives the full variable domain: GAGVSQSPRYKVAKRGQDVALRCDPISGHVSLFWYQQALGQGPEFLTYFQNEAQLDKSGLPSDRFFAERPEGSVSTLKIQRTQQEDSAVYLCASSLGPQKGGTEAFFGQGTRLTVV.

The V and J genes are TRBV18 and TRBJ1-3; D unresolved. Trimming took 6 bases from V and 0 from J, leaving 12 bases between them. The germline gives CDR1 KGHSH, CDR2 LQKENI. The CDR3 has 15 amino acids. The CDR3 reads CASSPDRRSGNTIYF. Written as DNA, the CDR3 is TGTGCCAGCTCTCCCGACCGGCGCTCTGGAAACACCATATATTTT.

This clonotype is deemed medium-sized. The chain employs TRBV6-2 or TRBV6-3 and TRBJ2-7; D remains ambiguous. The CDR3 is 13 amino acids. CDR1 MNHEY and CDR2 SVGEGT come from the germline V gene. V was pared by 0 bases and J by 4 bases, with 7 bases between. CDR3 protein: CASSYSIGYEQYF. In DNA form, the CDR3 reads TGTGCCAGCAGTTACTCGATAGGGTACGAGCAGTACTTC.

Comment on this clonotype: Given the absence of the conserved phenylalanine or tryptophan at the CDR3 end, a read error is likely. No DNA is shown, since the ends of the CDR3 on it are uncertain; the CDR3 is the one TCRdb lists. The chain employs TRBV19 and TRBJ2-3; the table's D call TRBD2 went unverified against the DNA. The germline V gene encodes CDR1 LNHDA and CDR2 SQIVND (reference sequence). The CDR3 is made up of 16 amino acids, end residues included. CDR3 sequence: CASSIAASGYEQYFGP.

CDR3 DNA: TGCGCCAGCAGCTTGGCCGGATGGCCCCAGTACTTC. This gives the protein CASSLAGWPQYF. The rearrangement joins TRBV5-1 to TRBJ2-5, with unresolved D. Trimming cost V 0 bases and J 9 bases, with 9 bases left between them. The CDR3 has 12 amino acids. Germline-derived CDR1 and CDR2 are SGHRS and YFSETQ.

As concerns this clonotype: One junction end does not reproduce the germline sequence, and a read error may be involved. The chain couples TRBV3-1 to TRBJ2-1; 9 positions match TRBD2. The CDR3 is 14 amino acids. The germline V gene has CDR1 LGHDT and CDR2 YNNKEL (reference sequence). This chain's CDR3 is CARSHSAGGDEQFF. The CDR3 region has the DNA TGTGCCAGAAGCCATTCGGCGGGAGGGGATGAGCAGTTCTTC.